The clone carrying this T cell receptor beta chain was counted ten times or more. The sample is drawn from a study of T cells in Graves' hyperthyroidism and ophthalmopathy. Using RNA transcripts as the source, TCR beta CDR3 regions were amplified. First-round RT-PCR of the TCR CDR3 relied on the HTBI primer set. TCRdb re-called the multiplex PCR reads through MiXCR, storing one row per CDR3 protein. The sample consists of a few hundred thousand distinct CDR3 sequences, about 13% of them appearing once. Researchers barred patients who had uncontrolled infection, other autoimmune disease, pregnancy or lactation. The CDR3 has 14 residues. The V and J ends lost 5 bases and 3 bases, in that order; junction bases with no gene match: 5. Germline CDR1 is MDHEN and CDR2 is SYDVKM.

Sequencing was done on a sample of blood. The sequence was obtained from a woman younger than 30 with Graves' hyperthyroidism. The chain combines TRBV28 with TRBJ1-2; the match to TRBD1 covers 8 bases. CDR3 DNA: TGTGCCAGCAGTCAGGGGGCTCAAGACTATGGCTACACCTTC. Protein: CASSQGAQDYGYTF.